Listed here is a single T cell receptor (beta chain). Antigen specificity is unknown. Library preparation (for TCRbeta) was performed with unique molecular identifiers. TCRdb re-derived calls from the PCR reads in MiXCR, one entry per CDR3 protein. The profile shows about 440,000 distinct CDR3 sequences, about 40% of them singletons. The data originate from a study of T-cell reconstitution after alpha-beta-depleted transplantation in children. CDR3 size: 16 residues. With 3 bases removed from V and 3 bases from J, the gap between germline ends came to 18 bases. Per the germline V gene, CDR1 is LGHNA and CDR2 is YSLEER. Findings and caveats of the study: T-cell numbers and diversity, one year after transplant, stemmed largely from T cells that were newly produced.

This specimen consisted of PBMCs, obtained before TCRalphabeta/CD19-depleted stem cell transplant. V is TRBV4-3 and J is TRBJ2-7; perhaps D is TRBD1 or TRBD2 (5 bases each). The origin of this receptor is a girl aged 2 to 9 with aplastic anemia, due to receive a stem cell transplant. In DNA form, the CDR3 reads TGCGCCAGCAGCCAGGCACCCGGGACGTCGGGCTACGAGCAGTACTTC. Its protein product is CASSQAPGTSGYEQYF.